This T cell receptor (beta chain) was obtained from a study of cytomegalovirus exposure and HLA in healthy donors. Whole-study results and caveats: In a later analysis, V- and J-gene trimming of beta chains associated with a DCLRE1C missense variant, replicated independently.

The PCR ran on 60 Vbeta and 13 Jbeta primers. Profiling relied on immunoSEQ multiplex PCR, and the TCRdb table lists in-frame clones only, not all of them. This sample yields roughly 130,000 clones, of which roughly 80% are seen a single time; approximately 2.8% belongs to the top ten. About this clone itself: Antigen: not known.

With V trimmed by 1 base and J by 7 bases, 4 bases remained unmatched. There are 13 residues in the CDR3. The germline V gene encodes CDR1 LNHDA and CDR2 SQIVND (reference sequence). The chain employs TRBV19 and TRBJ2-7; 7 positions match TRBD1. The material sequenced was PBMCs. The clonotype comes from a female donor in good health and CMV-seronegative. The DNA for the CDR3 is TGTGCCAGTAGTATAGGACAGGGCTGGGAGCAGTACTTC. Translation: CASSIGQGWEQYF. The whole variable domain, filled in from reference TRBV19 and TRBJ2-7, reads DGGITQSPKYLFRKEGQNVTLSCEQNLNHDAMYWYRQDPGQGLRLIYYSQIVNDFQKGDIAEGYSVSREKKESFPLTVTSAQKNPTAFYLCASSIGQGWEQYFGPGTRLTVT.